These T cell receptor beta chains were read from a single sample in a study of shared clonotypes between healthy human individuals. Profiled with immunoSEQ multiplex PCR; TCRdb holds only in-frame clones, not every one. This sample has some 1.4 million clones, with 95% to 97% found just once. The source material was naive CD4+ T cells sorted from blood. The receptors derive from a man younger than 40 in good health. The CDR3 runs from the conserved cysteine through the conserved F or W. Each record gives: V gene, J gene, CDR3 protein.

>TRBV28|TRBJ1-2
CASSLPLAGGEGYTF
>TRBV7-9|TRBJ2-7
CASSSGSSYEQYF
>TRBV27|TRBJ1-5
CASSLGASGNSNQPQHF
>TRBV10-2|TRBJ2-1
CASMPGTLNNEQFF
>TRBV7-2|TRBJ2-7
CASSGGVRTSYEQYF
>TRBV28|TRBJ2-3
CASSSWRGGTDTQYF
>TRBV7-9|TRBJ2-1
CASSTTNLAYLNEQFF
>TRBV6-1|TRBJ1-5
CASSEAGGGTEPQHF
>TRBV10-3|TRBJ2-1
CAAPSASYNEQFF
>TRBV19|TRBJ2-1
CASSKTSGRTNEQFF
>TRBV11-2|TRBJ1-5
CASSQGQMSNQPQHF
>TRBV27|TRBJ2-7
CASSGTATYEQYF
>TRBV4-3|TRBJ2-3
CASSQAARTDTQYF
>TRBV7-8|TRBJ1-2
CASSLRSLAGYTF
>TRBV2|TRBJ1-5
CASSDEQNQPQHF
>TRBV18|TRBJ2-1
CASSTGLFNEQFF
>TRBV5-1|TRBJ2-3
CASGKLTSGSSDTQYF
>TRBV7-9|TRBJ1-5
CASSLGGTGRSDQPQHF
>TRBV9|TRBJ2-3
CASSVGESTDTQYF
>TRBV20-1|TRBJ2-1
CSAIGGNEQFF
>TRBV7-9|TRBJ2-3
CASSSPGVSGRDTQYF
>TRBV5-1|TRBJ2-1
CASSSGGRGNEQFF
>TRBV6-8|TRBJ2-7
CASSYYPGTSGSYEQYF
>TRBV6-1|TRBJ1-1
CASSEALGGMNTEAFF
>TRBV5-1|TRBJ2-3
CASSLAANPTSTDTQYF
>TRBV9|TRBJ1-5
CASSASGTLSPQHF